The 10 T cell receptor beta chains in this list originate from one sample, sequenced in a study of human T cells and chemical hapten exposure. Documented time point: patch test 2, 6 weeks after DPC sensitization. The treatment here: therapeutic diphenylcyclopropenone sensitization with weekly scalp DPC. TCRdb re-analysed the RACE reads in MiXCR, keeping a single row per CDR3 protein. This table has 85,000 to 95,000 distinct CDR3 sequences, 11% appearing once. The specimen comprised whole blood, sampled in connection with sensitization to the hapten diphenylcyclopropenone (DPC). The source is a man aged 35 to 55 with alopecia areata. Some clones in this sample may be carry-over from other donors' samples.

The V call is TRBV6-1, the J call TRBJ1-5; D is uncertain. This CDR3 spans 13 amino acids. The germline V and J ends were trimmed by 2 bases and 8 bases, with 10 bases remaining between them. Germline lookup yields CDR1 MNHNS and CDR2 SASEGT. The CDR3 here is CASSEIGNEPQHF. In nucleotides, the CDR3 is TGTGCCAGCAGTGAAATAGGAAATGAGCCCCAGCATTTT.

V is TRBV29-1 and J is TRBJ2-3; TRBD1 matches at 7 bases. The CDR3 is made up of 13 amino acids. CDR1 is SQVTM, CDR2 ANQGSEA, per germline. The J segment lost 5 bases and the V segment lost 4 bases, leaving 6 bases of the junction unmatched. DNA for the CDR3: TGCAGCGTTGTCTTCCCAGGGGGAGATACGCAGTATTTT. Its translation: CSVVFPGGDTQYF.

This chain connects TRBV6-5 to TRBJ2-3; TRBD2 might be the D (5 bases). Trimming stripped 7 bases from V and 1 base from J, with 15 bases between. Germline values: CDR1 MNHEY, CDR2 SVGAGI. The CDR3 has 15 residues. The CDR3 DNA reads as TGTGCCAGCACCTCACTAAGCGGACGCACAGATACGCAGTATTTT. This translates into CASTSLSGRTDTQYF.

This clonotype came up a few times. The gene calls are TRBV29-1 and TRBJ2-7, with a possible D match to TRBD1 (6 bases). In germline, CDR1 is SQVTM, CDR2 ANQGSEA. This CDR3 region has 17 residues. V was cut by 3 bases and J by 5 bases, with 26 bases left in between. CDR3 in DNA: TGCAGCGTTGAGTACTCGGGACAACGGGACGGTTTGAACGAGCAGTACGTC. It codes for CSVEYSGQRDGLNEQYV.

The chain is built from TRBV20-1 and TRBJ1-5; D not resolved. Germline V CDR1 and CDR2: DFQATT, SNEGSKA (reference sequence). The CDR3 is made up of 13 amino acids. The ends were cut back, 1 base at V and 3 bases at J, with 7 bases in the middle. The CDR3 sequence is CSARGQDNQPQHF. The CDR3 DNA follows: TGCAGTGCTAGAGGTCAGGACAATCAGCCCCAGCATTTT.

This clonotype was recorded at least ten times. V gene TRBV5-1 combines with J gene TRBJ2-7, with 9 bases fitting TRBD1. The CDR3 sequence is 16 residues long. Trimming cost V 4 bases and J 5 bases; bases outside gene matches: 13. Germline V gene lookup returns CDR1 SGHRS and CDR2 YFSETQ. The CDR3 DNA is TGCGCCAGCAGCCAGGCTCCGGGACAGGGATCCCACGAGCAGTACGTC. Protein sequence: CASSQAPGQGSHEQYV.

The chain uses TRBV4-1 and TRBJ2-7; unclear D gene. Trimming took off 1 base at V and 3 bases at J, with 10 bases between the two ends. CDR3 length: 14 amino acids. Germline loops: CDR1 MGHRA, CDR2 YSYEKL. CDR3 in DNA: TGCGCCAGCAGCCAAGTGTACGGAGACTACGAGCAGTACGTC. This encodes CASSQVYGDYEQYV.

The table lists this clonotype with many counts. The CDR3 region is CASTPAVNQRRYQPQHF. In DNA form, the CDR3 reads TGTGCCAGCACACCAGCAGTTAACCAGAGGCGCTACCAGCCCCAGCATTTT. The gene calls are TRBV6-2 or TRBV6-3 and TRBJ1-5; no firm D call. Germline V gene data show CDR1 as MNHEY and CDR2 as SVGEGT. The V end lost 7 bases, the J end lost 7 bases, and 26 bases lay between the germline ends. This CDR3 region has 17 residues.

This clonotype was seen a handful of times. The chain employs TRBV29-1 and TRBJ1-1; weak D call: TRBD1 (5 bases). V lost 6 bases and J lost 2, with 19 bases in between. This CDR3 has 15 amino acids. Per the germline V gene, CDR1 is SQVTM and CDR2 is ANQGSEA. The CDR3 DNA follows: TGCAGCGTCATCCATTGGGGCAGCCAAAACACTGAAGCTTTCTTT. It yields the protein CSVIHWGSQNTEAFF.

The CDR3 DNA reads as TGCGCCAGCAGCCCCCCGACCCAGAGCACAGATACGCAGTATTTT. Translated, it gives CASSPPTQSTDTQYF. The chain couples TRBV5-1 to TRBJ2-3; D gene uncertain. V was shortened by 4 bases and J by 0 bases, with 12 bases between the two germline ends. The CDR3 extends over 15 amino acids. CDR1 is SGHRS and CDR2 is YFSETQ in the germline V gene.